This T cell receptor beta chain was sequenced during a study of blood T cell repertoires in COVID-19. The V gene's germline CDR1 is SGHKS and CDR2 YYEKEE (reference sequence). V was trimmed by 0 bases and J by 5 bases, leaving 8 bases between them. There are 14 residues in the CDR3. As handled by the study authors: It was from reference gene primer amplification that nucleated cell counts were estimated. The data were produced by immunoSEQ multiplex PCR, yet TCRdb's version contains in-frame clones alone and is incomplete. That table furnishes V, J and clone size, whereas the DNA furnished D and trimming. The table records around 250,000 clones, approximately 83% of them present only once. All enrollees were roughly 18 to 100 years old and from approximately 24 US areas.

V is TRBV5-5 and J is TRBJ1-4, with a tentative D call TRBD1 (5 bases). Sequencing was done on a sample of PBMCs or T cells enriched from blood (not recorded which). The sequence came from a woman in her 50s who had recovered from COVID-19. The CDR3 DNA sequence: TGTGCCAGCAGCTTGGGCAGGGCCAATGAAAAACTGTTTTTT. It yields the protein CASSLGRANEKLFF. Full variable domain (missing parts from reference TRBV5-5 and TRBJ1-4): DAGVTQSPTHLIKTRGQQVTLRCSPISGHKSVSWYQQVLGQGPQFIFQYYEKEERGRGNFPDRFSARQFPNYSSELNVNALLLGDSALYLCASSLGRANEKLFFGSGTQLSVL.